These 24 T cell receptor beta chains originate from one sample sequenced in a study of shared clonotypes between healthy human individuals. CD45RO-negative cells were positively selected for CCR7, leaving out terminally differentiated effector memory CD45RA+ cells. Sequencing was performed with immunoSEQ multiplex PCR; in TCRdb, only in-frame clones are kept and a portion is missing. The sample lists fewer than 800,000 clones, roughly nine tenths occurring once. The specimen sequenced was naive CD8+ T cells sorted from blood. All receptors come from a man aged 25-45 years in good health.

In nucleotides, the CDR3 is TGTGCCAGCAGCACTACCGGACAGGGGGCAACTAATGAAAAACTGTTTTTT. Its protein product is CASSTTGQGATNEKLFF. This chain uses TRBV7-9 with TRBJ1-4, with 10 bases identical to TRBD1. Germline V CDR1 and CDR2: SEHNR, FQNEAQ (reference sequence). Trimming removed 5 bases from V and 0 bases from J; junction bases left unmatched: 6. The CDR3 has 17 amino acids.

The J gene is TRBJ2-2, the V gene TRBV10-3, with D possibly TRBD2 on 5 matching bases. V lost 6 bases and J lost 0, with 14 bases in between. Germline V gene data show CDR1 as ENHRY and CDR2 as SYGVKD. The CDR3 consists of 16 residues. This CDR3 is CAISPLRGTNTGELFF. The DNA for the CDR3 is TGTGCCATCAGCCCTCTACGAGGGACGAACACCGGGGAGCTGTTTTTT.

The V gene is TRBV2, the J gene TRBJ2-3; D is unclear. V was shortened by 11 bases and J by 5 bases, with 20 bases between the two germline ends. The CDR3 length is 14 residues. Germline assignment: CDR1 SNHLY and CDR2 FYNNEI. The CDR3, as DNA: TGTGCCGGCTCCGGGCCTTCTTCGGGAGATACGCAGTATTTT. It specifies CAGSGPSSGDTQYF.

The chain recombines TRBV27 with TRBJ2-1; D possibly matches TRBD1 or TRBD2 (6 bases each). CDR3 size: 14 residues. Trimming stripped 5 bases from V and 8 bases from J, with 16 bases between. The germline CDR1 and CDR2 sequences are MNHEY and SMNVEV (reference sequence). The CDR3: CASSEGGVGYEQFF. In DNA form, the CDR3 reads TGTGCCAGCAGTGAGGGGGGCGTGGGGTATGAGCAGTTCTTC.

J is TRBJ1-4 and V is TRBV7-9; D possibly corresponds to TRBD1 (6 bases). The V gene's germline CDR1 is SEHNR and CDR2 FQNEAQ (reference sequence). There are 15 residues in the CDR3. Trimming left V 5 bases short and J 7 bases short, with 17 bases between. CDR3 sequence (DNA): TGTGCCAGCAGCCTTAGTGGGGGGCTGAGTGAAAAACTGTTTTTT. Encoded protein: CASSLSGGLSEKLFF. Filled out from reference TRBV7-9 and TRBJ1-4, the complete variable domain reads DTGVSQNPRHKITKRGQNVTFRCDPISEHNRLYWYRQTLGQGPEFLTYFQNEAQLEKSRLLSDRFSAERPKGSFSTLEIQRTEQGDSAMYLCASSLSGGLSEKLFFGSGTQLSVL.

The chain carries TRBV2 and TRBJ2-7, with TRBD1 matching over 8 bases. This CDR3 has 12 amino acids. V shed 7 bases, J shed 4 bases, and the junction held 3 bases outside the gene matches. From germline, CDR1 is SNHLY and CDR2 FYNNEI. The CDR3 is CASTTGGYEQYF. As DNA, the CDR3 is TGTGCCAGCACTACAGGGGGATACGAGCAGTACTTC. The entire variable domain, with the rest obtained from reference TRBV2 and TRBJ2-7, is as follows: EPEVTQTPSHQVTQMGQEVILRCVPISNHLYFYWYRQILGQKVEFLVSFYNNEISEKSEIFDDQFSVERPDGSNFTLKIRSTKLEDSAMYFCASTTGGYEQYFGPGTRLTVT.

A single count supports this clone. The rearrangement links TRBV9 to TRBJ2-7; D is undetermined. V gave up 2 bases and J gave up 2 bases, with 14 bases separating them. The CDR3 has 15 residues. The germline V gene has CDR1 SGDLS and CDR2 YYNGEE. The CDR3 sequence is CASSVGGAAAYEQYF. The CDR3 nucleotides are TGTGCCAGCAGCGTCGGCGGCGCCGCGGCCTACGAGCAGTACTTC.

The CDR3 DNA reads TGTGCCAGCAGTTTAGTCAGGTCAGGAAACACCATATATTTT. This gives the protein CASSLVRSGNTIYF. V and J are TRBV28 and TRBJ1-3; no definite D call. Germline values: CDR1 MDHEN, CDR2 SYDVKM. V lost 2 bases to trimming and J lost 4 bases, with 9 bases between them. The CDR3 is 14 amino acids. The variable domain in full, completed from reference TRBV28 and TRBJ1-3, reads DVKVTQSSRYLVKRTGEKVFLECVQDMDHENMFWYRQDPGLGLRLIYFSYDVKMKEKGDIPEGYSVSREKKERFSLILESASTNQTSMYLCASSLVRSGNTIYFGEGSWLTVV.

V gene TRBV6-5 combines with J gene TRBJ2-1; 7 bases fit TRBD2. CDR1 is MNHEY and CDR2 is SVGAGI in the germline V gene. V shed 2 bases and J 7 bases; nucleotides not matched to a gene: 8. The CDR3 is 15 residues long. As DNA, the CDR3 is TGTGCCAGCAGTTACCAGGGAGGGAGAGTTAATGAGCAGTTCTTC. This translates into CASSYQGGRVNEQFF.

The rearrangement uses TRBV9 and TRBJ1-5; D not resolved. Trimming removed 3 bases at V and 5 bases at J, with 9 bases between. This CDR3 has 13 residues. Germline assignment: CDR1 SGDLS and CDR2 YYNGEE. CDR3: CASSADGDQPQHF. CDR3 DNA: TGTGCCAGCAGCGCGGACGGGGATCAGCCCCAGCATTTT.

Of note for this clone: Other DNA sequences in the same sample also yield this CDR3. The chain uses TRBV28 and TRBJ1-5; TRBD1 is a possible D gene (5 bases). V lost 2 bases and J lost 1, with 9 bases in between. This CDR3 is built from 15 residues. Germline CDR1 reads MDHEN; CDR2 reads SYDVKM. CDR3 in DNA: TGTGCCAGCAGTTTAGGGGGTTTAAGCAATCAGCCCCAGCATTTT. The encoded protein is CASSLGGLSNQPQHF. Combining the CDR3 with reference TRBV28 and TRBJ1-5 gives the whole variable domain DVKVTQSSRYLVKRTGEKVFLECVQDMDHENMFWYRQDPGLGLRLIYFSYDVKMKEKGDIPEGYSVSREKKERFSLILESASTNQTSMYLCASSLGGLSNQPQHFGDGTRLSIL.

On this clone itself: This CDR3 is also generated by other DNA sequences in the sample. CDR3: CSVLAGGYNEQFF. The CDR3 nucleotides read TGCAGCGTGTTAGCGGGAGGGTACAATGAGCAGTTCTTC. This chain connects TRBV29-1 to TRBJ2-1, with 11 bases matching TRBD2. Germline V gene data show CDR1 as SQVTM and CDR2 as ANQGSEA. V was pared by 6 bases and J by 4 bases, with 2 bases of the junction left unmatched. This CDR3 has 13 residues.

This sequence joins TRBV7-8 and TRBJ1-5; D remains unclear. Between the trimmed V and J ends, which lost 5 bases and 16 bases, there was a span of 18 bases. CDR1 SGHVS and CDR2 FQNEAQ come from the germline V gene. The CDR3 runs to 12 residues. DNA for the CDR3: TGTGCCAGCAGCCATCTCGGGGAATCTAAACATTTT. Translation: CASSHLGESKHF.

The CDR3, as DNA: TGTGCCACCAGCACCGACGGACCGTTCTACGAGCAGTACTTC. It codes for CATSTDGPFYEQYF. The V call is TRBV15, the J call TRBJ2-7; D is unresolved. Germline V CDR1 and CDR2: LNHNV, YYDKDF (reference sequence). The CDR3 covers 14 residues. The V end lost 4 bases, the J end lost 3 bases, and 13 bases lay between the germline ends.

For the CDR3, the DNA is TGTGCCAGCAGTTTACGCCTAAGGACAGGCTATGGCTACACCTTC. Translating it yields CASSLRLRTGYGYTF. The chain uses TRBV27 and TRBJ1-2; TRBD1 aligns across 7 bases. The V gene's germline CDR1 is MNHEY and CDR2 SMNVEV (reference sequence). Losses at the gene ends were 2 bases for V and 4 bases for J; bases not matched to a gene: 7. This CDR3 contains 15 residues.

The chain uses TRBV6-6 and TRBJ1-5; D remains unclear. The V end was cut by 5 bases, the J end by 0 bases, with 11 bases between. The CDR3 extends over 15 amino acids. Germline V gene sequence: CDR1 MNHNY, CDR2 SVGAGI (reference sequence). The DNA of the CDR3 is TGTGCCAGCAGTGTCGGTGAATATAGCAATCAGCCCCAGCATTTT. Its translation: CASSVGEYSNQPQHF.

The V and J genes are TRBV6-1 and TRBJ1-1; 7 bases are a match to TRBD1. Unmatched junction bases numbered 8, after V lost 6 bases and J lost 4 bases. CDR1 MNHNS and CDR2 SASEGT come from the germline V gene. The CDR3 runs to 14 residues. The CDR3 protein is CASRRQGRITEAFF. CDR3 coding DNA: TGTGCCAGCAGGCGACAGGGTAGGATCACTGAAGCTTTCTTT.

The chain is built from TRBV30 and TRBJ2-7; no clear D gene. Germline V gene lookup returns CDR1 GTSNPN and CDR2 SVGIG (reference sequence). Trimming stripped 5 bases from V and 3 bases from J, with 17 bases between. The CDR3 is 14 residues long. The CDR3 reads CAWFKPLDLYEQYF. Written as DNA, the CDR3 is TGTGCCTGGTTCAAACCCCTGGACCTCTACGAGCAGTACTTC.

The rearrangement links TRBV27 to TRBJ1-1; the D is unclear. Trimming took off 1 base at V and 1 base at J, with 19 bases between the two ends. CDR3 length: 18 amino acids. CDR1 is MNHEY and CDR2 is SMNVEV in the germline V gene (reference sequence). DNA of the CDR3: TGTGCCAGCAGTTTATTATGGCTGCGAGGCAGAGCGAACACTGAAGCTTTCTTT. This translates into CASSLLWLRGRANTEAFF.

The J gene is TRBJ2-7, the V gene TRBV15, with D unresolved. Per germline, CDR1 LNHNV and CDR2 YYDKDF (reference sequence). The CDR3 runs to 15 residues. V lost 0 bases, J lost 3 bases, and 12 bases lay in between. The DNA for the CDR3 is TGTGCCACCAGCAGAGATTCCGCTGGCGGCTACGAGCAGTACTTC. Its translation is CATSRDSAGGYEQYF. The complete variable domain, with remaining parts taken from reference TRBV15 and TRBJ2-7, reads DAMVIQNPRYQVTQFGKPVTLSCSQTLNHNVMYWYQQKSSQAPKLLFHYYDKDFNNEADTPDNFQSRRPNTSFCFLDIRSPGLGDTAMYLCATSRDSAGGYEQYFGPGTRLTVT.

The chain employs TRBV18 and TRBJ2-7; D is perhaps TRBD1 (6 bases). Germline lookup yields CDR1 KGHSH and CDR2 LQKENI. The CDR3 has 14 amino acids. V was trimmed by 3 bases and J by 3 bases, leaving 12 bases between them. The CDR3 DNA sequence: TGTGCCAGCTCACCGCCAGGACAGCTCTACGAGCAGTACTTC. Translating it yields CASSPPGQLYEQYF. The full variable domain, with the rest looked up from reference TRBV18 and TRBJ2-7, is NAGVMQNPRHLVRRRGQEARLRCSPMKGHSHVYWYRQLPEEGLKFMVYLQKENIIDESGMPKERFSAEFPKEGPSILRIQQVVRGDSAAYFCASSPPGQLYEQYFGPGTRLTVT.

The chain recombines TRBV7-2 with TRBJ2-1, with 10 bases that match TRBD2. Germline V gene lookup returns CDR1 SGHTA and CDR2 FQGNSA. The ends lost 6 bases at V and 7 bases at J; junction bases unmatched: 6. The CDR3 contains 14 residues. As DNA, the CDR3 is TGTGCCAGCAGTATTCTAGCGGGAGTGAATGAGCAGTTCTTC. Translated, it gives CASSILAGVNEQFF.

This clone has only one observation. The chain links TRBV6-5 to TRBJ2-1, with 8 positions matching TRBD1. Trimming removed 5 bases from V and 12 bases from J; junction bases left unmatched: 6. This CDR3 region has 12 residues. The V gene's germline CDR1 is MNHEY and CDR2 SVGAGI. This CDR3 is CASSAPGTGQFF. The CDR3 DNA reads TGTGCCAGCAGTGCACCCGGGACAGGGCAGTTCTTC.

For the CDR3, the DNA is TGTGCCAGCAGCTTAGAGCCGGGGAGCAGGACTGAAGCTTTCTTT. Encoded protein: CASSLEPGSRTEAFF. The chain employs TRBV7-6 and TRBJ1-1, with unresolved D. This CDR3 comprises 15 residues. Per the germline V gene, CDR1 is SGHVS and CDR2 is FNYEAQ. V dropped 1 base and J dropped 5 bases, with 14 bases sitting between them.